This T cell receptor beta chain was profiled in a study of blood T cells in healthy people across ages. Study-level information: Capture via template switching afforded approximately one barcoded beta molecule per two T cells. Study-wide points: Versus aged donors, long-lived donors had higher diversity and more naive CD4+ cells.

The CDR3 loop spans 16 amino acids. Germline V CDR1 and CDR2: MGHRA, YSYEKL. The J segment lost 4 bases and the V segment lost 4 bases, leaving 8 bases of the junction unmatched. Donors each provided about 10 milliliters of peripheral blood. The use of a sample-barcoded 5' primer and a J-beta primer mix characterized a second PCR of roughly 6 to 11 cycles. One entry per CDR3 protein, called by TCRdb with MiXCR from the 5' RACE reads. This sample has 1.5 million to 2 million distinct CDR3 sequences, with just under 50% found just once. As concerns this clonotype: Its antigen remains unidentified.

This chain connects TRBV4-1 to TRBJ2-7, with 12 bases aligning to TRBD2. The sequencing sample was made of blood. This sequence was found in a woman aged 40-49 years in good health. In nucleotides, the CDR3 is TGCGCCAGCAGCCCGGGGACTAGCGGGTTACTTTACGAGCAGTACTTC. Amino acid sequence: CASSPGTSGLLYEQYF.